The 10 T cell receptor beta chains listed next were all sequenced from one sample in a study of blood T cell repertoires in COVID-19. Clones were sequenced by immunoSEQ multiplex PCR, and TCRdb holds only the in-frame ones, with some missing. The repertoire holds approximately 240,000 clones, with around 82% as singletons. Sequenced input: peripheral blood. These receptors originate from a woman younger than 45 who had recovered from COVID-19.

The chain employs TRBV30 and TRBJ2-1, with 11 positions matching TRBD2. V lost 0 bases, J lost 6 bases, and 1 base stayed unmatched. The CDR3 contains 14 residues. Germline loops: CDR1 GTSNPN, CDR2 SVGIG (reference sequence). CDR3 sequence: CAWSVGLAGNEQFF. In DNA, the CDR3 is TGTGCCTGGAGTGTAGGACTAGCGGGCAATGAGCAGTTCTTC. Looking up the rest from reference TRBV30 and TRBJ2-1 gives the full variable domain: SQTIHQWPATLVQPVGSPLSLECTVEGTSNPNLYWYRQAAGRGLQLLFYSVGIGQISSEVPQNLSASRPQDRQFILSSKKLLLSDSGFYLCAWSVGLAGNEQFFGPGTRLTVL.

J is TRBJ2-7 and V is TRBV9; D is perhaps TRBD1 (6 bases). Germline CDR1 and CDR2: SGDLS and YYNGEE. Deletions cut 0 bases from V and 0 bases from J, with 16 bases between. This CDR3 is 17 amino acids long. The CDR3 DNA sequence: TGTGCCAGCAGCGTAGGGGGGCCGGCGGGCCTCTCCTACGAGCAGTACTTC. Protein sequence: CASSVGGPAGLSYEQYF.

The chain combines TRBV18 with TRBJ1-2, with D possibly TRBD1 on 5 matching bases. This CDR3 is 16 amino acids long. The V and J ends lost 2 bases and 2 bases respectively, with 15 bases between them. The germline V gene has CDR1 KGHSH and CDR2 LQKENI. CDR3 protein: CASSPGAWKSNYGYTF. The CDR3 DNA is TGTGCCAGCTCACCAGGGGCTTGGAAATCGAACTATGGCTACACCTTC.

The chain recombines TRBV28 with TRBJ2-1, with 10 bases fitting TRBD2. V lost 3 bases, J lost 5 bases, and 10 bases stayed unmatched. The V gene's germline CDR1 is MDHEN and CDR2 SYDVKM. There are 17 residues in the CDR3. The CDR3 sequence: CASSFGVGTSVDNEQFF. For the CDR3, the DNA is TGTGCCAGCAGTTTTGGGGTCGGGACTAGCGTAGACAATGAGCAGTTCTTC.

This clone was seen a single time. This sequence joins TRBV3-1 (or the pseudogene TRBV3-2) and TRBJ2-5; 8 bases line up with TRBD1. In germline, CDR1 is LGHDT, CDR2 YNNKEL (reference sequence). J was trimmed by 8 bases and V by 4 bases; bases with no gene match: 3. This CDR3 spans 12 amino acids. The CDR3, as DNA: TGTGCCAGCAGCCTTGACAGGGGCACCCAGTACTTC. This encodes CASSLDRGTQYF.

The chain couples TRBV10-3 to TRBJ2-7, with 7 bases identical to TRBD2. The CDR3 is 13 amino acids. Germline lookup yields CDR1 ENHRY and CDR2 SYGVKD. Germline trimming cut 2 bases from V and 2 bases from J; bases unmatched to any gene: 0. CDR3 DNA: TGTGCCATCAGTGAGGGGACTACCTACGAGCAGTACTTC. Amino acids: CAISEGTTYEQYF.

V is TRBV23-1 and J is TRBJ1-5, with a weak D call TRBD1 (6 bases). TRBV23-1 is designated an ORF whose function remains uncertain. The CDR3 totals 16 residues. V was clipped by 2 bases and J by 0 bases, with 11 bases between them. The CDR3 spells CASSQEGGDSNQPQHF. The CDR3, as DNA: TGCGCCAGCAGTCAAGAAGGGGGGGATAGCAATCAGCCCCAGCATTTT.

V and J are TRBV27 and TRBJ1-6, with TRBD1 matching over 7 bases. Germline trimming cut 3 bases from V and 6 bases from J; bases unmatched to any gene: 2. The CDR3 has 14 amino acids. From germline, CDR1 is MNHEY and CDR2 SMNVEV (reference sequence). CDR3 DNA sequence: TGTGCCAGCAGTTTTCGGGACAGTAATTCACCCCTCCACTTT. Translated: CASSFRDSNSPLHF.

V is TRBV18 and J is TRBJ2-7; unclear D gene. In germline, CDR1 is KGHSH, CDR2 LQKENI. Trimming removed 2 bases from V and 2 bases from J, with 13 bases in between. The CDR3 consists of 15 residues. CDR3 region: CASSPEAHTTYEQYF. DNA of the CDR3: TGTGCCAGCTCACCAGAGGCACATACTACCTACGAGCAGTACTTC. The full variable domain, with the rest looked up from reference TRBV18 and TRBJ2-7, is NAGVMQNPRHLVRRRGQEARLRCSPMKGHSHVYWYRQLPEEGLKFMVYLQKENIIDESGMPKERFSAEFPKEGPSILRIQQVVRGDSAAYFCASSPEAHTTYEQYFGPGTRLTVT.

This chain joins TRBV5-1 and TRBJ1-6, with TRBD1 as a possible D gene (6 bases). The germline gives CDR1 SGHRS, CDR2 YFSETQ. The CDR3 has 17 residues. Trimming stripped 5 bases from V and 0 bases from J, with 15 bases between. Here the CDR3 reads CASSGRTDPSYNSPLHF. The CDR3 DNA sequence: TGCGCCAGCAGTGGCCGGACAGACCCCTCCTATAATTCACCCCTCCACTTT.